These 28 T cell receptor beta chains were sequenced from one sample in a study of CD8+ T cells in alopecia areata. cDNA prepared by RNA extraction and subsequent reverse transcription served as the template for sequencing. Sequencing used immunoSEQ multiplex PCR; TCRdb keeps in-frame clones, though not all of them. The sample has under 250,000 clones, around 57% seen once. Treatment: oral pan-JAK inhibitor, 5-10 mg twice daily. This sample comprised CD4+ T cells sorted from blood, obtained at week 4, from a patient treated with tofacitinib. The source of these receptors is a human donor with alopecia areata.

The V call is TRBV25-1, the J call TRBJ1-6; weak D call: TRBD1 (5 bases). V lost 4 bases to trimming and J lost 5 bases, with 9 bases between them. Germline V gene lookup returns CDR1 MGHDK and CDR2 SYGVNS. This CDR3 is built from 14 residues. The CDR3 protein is CASSVGTHNSPLHF. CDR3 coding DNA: TGTGCCAGCAGTGTAGGGACCCATAATTCACCCCTCCACTTT.

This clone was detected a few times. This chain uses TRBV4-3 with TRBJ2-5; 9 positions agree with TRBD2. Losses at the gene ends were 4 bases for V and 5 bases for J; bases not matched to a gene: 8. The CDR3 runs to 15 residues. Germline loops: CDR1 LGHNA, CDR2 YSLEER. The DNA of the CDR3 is TGCGCCAGCAGCCCGGGGGGACTAGCCGGCGAGACCCAGTACTTC. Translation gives CASSPGGLAGETQYF.

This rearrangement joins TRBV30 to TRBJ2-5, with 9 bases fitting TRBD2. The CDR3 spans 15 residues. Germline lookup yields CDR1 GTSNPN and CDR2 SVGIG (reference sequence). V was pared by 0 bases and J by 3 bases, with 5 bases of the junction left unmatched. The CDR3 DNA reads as TGTGCCTGGAGTGTGGGCGGGGGGGCCGAAGAGACCCAGTACTTC. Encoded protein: CAWSVGGGAEETQYF.

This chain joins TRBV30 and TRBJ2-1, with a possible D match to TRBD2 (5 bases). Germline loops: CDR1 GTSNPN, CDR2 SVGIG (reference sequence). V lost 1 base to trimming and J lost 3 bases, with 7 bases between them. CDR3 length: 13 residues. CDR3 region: CAWSGELYNEQFF. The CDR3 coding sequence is TGTGCCTGGAGTGGGGAGCTCTACAATGAGCAGTTCTTC. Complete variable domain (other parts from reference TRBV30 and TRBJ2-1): SQTIHQWPATLVQPVGSPLSLECTVEGTSNPNLYWYRQAAGRGLQLLFYSVGIGQISSEVPQNLSASRPQDRQFILSSKKLLLSDSGFYLCAWSGELYNEQFFGPGTRLTVL.

The CDR3 is CASTDGTGGYGYTF. In DNA, the CDR3 is TGTGCCAGCACTGACGGGACAGGGGGCTATGGCTACACCTTC. This chain links TRBV2 with TRBJ1-2; 11 bases are shared with TRBD1. Unmatched junction bases numbered 5, after V lost 7 bases and J lost 4 bases. Germline V gives CDR1 SNHLY, CDR2 FYNNEI. This CDR3 is 14 amino acids long.

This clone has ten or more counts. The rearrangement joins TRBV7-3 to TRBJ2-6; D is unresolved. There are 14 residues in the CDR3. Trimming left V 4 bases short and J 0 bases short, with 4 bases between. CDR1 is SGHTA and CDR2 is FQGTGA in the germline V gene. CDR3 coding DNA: TGTGCCAGCAGCTCCTTCTCTGGGGCCAACGTCCTGACTTTC. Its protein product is CASSSFSGANVLTF.

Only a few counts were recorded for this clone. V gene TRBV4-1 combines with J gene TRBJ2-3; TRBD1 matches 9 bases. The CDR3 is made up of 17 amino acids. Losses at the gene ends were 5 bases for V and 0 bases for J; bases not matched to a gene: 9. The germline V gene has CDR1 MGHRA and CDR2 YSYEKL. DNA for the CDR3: TGCGCCAGCAGCGGGATTAAGGGACAGGGAAGCACAGATACGCAGTATTTT. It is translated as CASSGIKGQGSTDTQYF.

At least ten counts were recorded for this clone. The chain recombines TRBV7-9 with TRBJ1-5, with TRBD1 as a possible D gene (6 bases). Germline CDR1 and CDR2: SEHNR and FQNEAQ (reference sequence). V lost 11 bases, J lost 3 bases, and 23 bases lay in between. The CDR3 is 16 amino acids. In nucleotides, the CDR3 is TGTGCCCGTCGGACAGTAGTACCGAAGCACAATCAGCCCCAGCATTTT. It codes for CARRTVVPKHNQPQHF.

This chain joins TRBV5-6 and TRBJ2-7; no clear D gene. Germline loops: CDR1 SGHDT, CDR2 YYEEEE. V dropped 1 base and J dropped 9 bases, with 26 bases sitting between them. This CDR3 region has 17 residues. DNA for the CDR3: TGTGCCAGCAGCTTGTTATTTTCCAGGATCATCCCTACGAGGCAGTACTTC. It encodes CASSLLFSRIIPTRQYF.

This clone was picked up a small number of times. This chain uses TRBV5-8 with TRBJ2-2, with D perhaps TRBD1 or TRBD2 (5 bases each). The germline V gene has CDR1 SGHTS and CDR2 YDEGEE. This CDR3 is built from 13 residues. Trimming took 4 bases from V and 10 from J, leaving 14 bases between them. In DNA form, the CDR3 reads TGTGCCAGCAGCCCGGGACGTTGGAAGGAGCTGTTTTTT. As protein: CASSPGRWKELFF.

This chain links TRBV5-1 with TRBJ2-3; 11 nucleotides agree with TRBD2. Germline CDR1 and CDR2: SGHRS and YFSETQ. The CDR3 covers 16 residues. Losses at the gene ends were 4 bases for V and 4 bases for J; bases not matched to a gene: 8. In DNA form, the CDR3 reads TGCGCCAGCAGCGTAGTAGCGGGGGGGCCGCCAGATACGCAGTATTTT. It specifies CASSVVAGGPPDTQYF.

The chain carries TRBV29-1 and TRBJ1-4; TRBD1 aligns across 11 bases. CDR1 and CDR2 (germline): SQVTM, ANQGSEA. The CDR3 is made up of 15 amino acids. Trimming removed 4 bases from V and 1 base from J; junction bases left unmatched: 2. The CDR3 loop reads CSVAGTGGTNEKLFF. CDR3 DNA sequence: TGCAGCGTTGCCGGGACAGGGGGAACTAATGAAAAACTGTTTTTT.

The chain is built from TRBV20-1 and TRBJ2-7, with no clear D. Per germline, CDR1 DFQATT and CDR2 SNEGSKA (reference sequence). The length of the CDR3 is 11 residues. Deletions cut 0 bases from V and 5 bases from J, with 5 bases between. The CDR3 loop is CSARDQHEQYF. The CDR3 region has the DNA TGCAGTGCTAGAGATCAACACGAGCAGTACTTC.

CDR3 nucleotides: TGCAGCGCAGCGACCGGGACAGGGGACTATGGCTACACCTTC. Residues: CSAATGTGDYGYTF. The V gene is TRBV29-1, the J gene TRBJ1-2, with TRBD1 matching 10 bases. This CDR3 has 14 amino acids. The trim removed 7 bases at V and 3 bases at J, leaving 8 bases unmatched. The germline V gene encodes CDR1 SQVTM and CDR2 ANQGSEA.

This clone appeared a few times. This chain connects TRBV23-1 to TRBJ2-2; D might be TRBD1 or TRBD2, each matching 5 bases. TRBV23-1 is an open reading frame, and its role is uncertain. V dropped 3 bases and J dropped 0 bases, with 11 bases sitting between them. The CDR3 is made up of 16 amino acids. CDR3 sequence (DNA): TGCGCCAGCAGTCACGGGGCCAACGCGAACACCGGGGAGCTGTTTTTT. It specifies CASSHGANANTGELFF.

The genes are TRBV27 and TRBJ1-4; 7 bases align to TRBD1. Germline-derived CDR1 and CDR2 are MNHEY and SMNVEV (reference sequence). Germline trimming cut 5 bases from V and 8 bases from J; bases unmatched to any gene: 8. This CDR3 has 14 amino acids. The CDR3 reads CASSRAGGHEKLFF. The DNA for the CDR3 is TGTGCCAGCAGTAGGGCAGGGGGTCACGAAAAACTGTTTTTT.

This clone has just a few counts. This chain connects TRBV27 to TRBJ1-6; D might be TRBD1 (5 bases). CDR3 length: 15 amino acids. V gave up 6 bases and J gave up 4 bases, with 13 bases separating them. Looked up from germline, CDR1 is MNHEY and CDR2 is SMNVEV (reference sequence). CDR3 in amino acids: CASRVQAPYNSPLHF. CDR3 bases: TGTGCCAGCAGGGTACAGGCTCCATATAATTCACCCCTCCACTTT.

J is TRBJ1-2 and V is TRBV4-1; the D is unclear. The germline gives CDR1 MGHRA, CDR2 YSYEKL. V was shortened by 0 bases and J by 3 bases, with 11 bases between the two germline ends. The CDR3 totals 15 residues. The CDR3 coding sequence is TGCGCCAGCAGCCAAGAGGCCGGGGAAGACTATGGCTACACCTTC. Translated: CASSQEAGEDYGYTF.

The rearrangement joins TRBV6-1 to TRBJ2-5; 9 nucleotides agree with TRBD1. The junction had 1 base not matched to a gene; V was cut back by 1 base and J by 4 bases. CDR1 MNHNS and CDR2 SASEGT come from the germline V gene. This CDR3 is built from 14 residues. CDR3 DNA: TGTGCCAGCAGTGAAGGGACAGGGGTAGAGACCCAGTACTTC. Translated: CASSEGTGVETQYF.

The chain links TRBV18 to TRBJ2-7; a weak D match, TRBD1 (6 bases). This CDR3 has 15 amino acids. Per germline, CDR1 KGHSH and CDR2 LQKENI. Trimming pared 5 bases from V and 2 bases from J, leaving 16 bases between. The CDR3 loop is CASSTTGLGTYEQYF. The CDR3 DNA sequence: TGTGCCAGCTCAACAACAGGGTTAGGGACCTACGAGCAGTACTTC.

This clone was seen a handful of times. The CDR3 coding sequence is TGTGCCTGGAAAGCGGGGGACCATTCGGGCGAGCAGTACTTC. Translating gives CAWKAGDHSGEQYF. The V gene is TRBV30, the J gene TRBJ2-7, with 8 positions matching TRBD2. V lost 4 bases to trimming and J lost 6 bases; unmatched junction nucleotides: 11. Germline V CDR1 and CDR2: GTSNPN, SVGIG (reference sequence). The CDR3 consists of 14 residues.

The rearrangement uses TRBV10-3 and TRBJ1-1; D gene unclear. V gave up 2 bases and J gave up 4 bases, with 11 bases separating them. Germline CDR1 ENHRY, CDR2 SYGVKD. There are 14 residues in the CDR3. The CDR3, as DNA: TGTGCCATCAGTGAGGTGCACAGTTCCACTGAAGCTTTCTTT. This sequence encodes CAISEVHSSTEAFF.

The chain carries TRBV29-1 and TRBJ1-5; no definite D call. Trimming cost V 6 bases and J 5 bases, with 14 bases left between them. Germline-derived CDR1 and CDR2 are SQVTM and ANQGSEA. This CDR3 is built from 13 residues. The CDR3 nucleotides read TGCAGCGTCGTGGATCAGATCGATCAGCCCCAGCATTTT. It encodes CSVVDQIDQPQHF.

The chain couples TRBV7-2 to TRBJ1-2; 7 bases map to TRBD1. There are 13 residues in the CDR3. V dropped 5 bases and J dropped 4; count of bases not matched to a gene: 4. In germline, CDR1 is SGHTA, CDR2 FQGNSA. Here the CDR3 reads CASSPGTAYGYTF. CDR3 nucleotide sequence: TGTGCCAGCAGCCCCGGGACAGCCTATGGCTACACCTTC.

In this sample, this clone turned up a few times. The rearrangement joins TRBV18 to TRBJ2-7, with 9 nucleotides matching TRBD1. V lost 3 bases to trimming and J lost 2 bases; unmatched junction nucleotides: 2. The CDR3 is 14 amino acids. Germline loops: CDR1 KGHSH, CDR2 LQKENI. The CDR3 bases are TGTGCCAGCTCACCCGGGACAGGGCCCTACGAGCAGTACTTC. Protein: CASSPGTGPYEQYF.

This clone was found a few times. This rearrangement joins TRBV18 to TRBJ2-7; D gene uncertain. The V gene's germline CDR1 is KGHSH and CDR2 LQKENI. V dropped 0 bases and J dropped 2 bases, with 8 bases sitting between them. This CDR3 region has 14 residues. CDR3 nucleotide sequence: TGTGCCAGCTCACCACCTAGACCTCCCTACGAGCAGTACTTC. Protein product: CASSPPRPPYEQYF.

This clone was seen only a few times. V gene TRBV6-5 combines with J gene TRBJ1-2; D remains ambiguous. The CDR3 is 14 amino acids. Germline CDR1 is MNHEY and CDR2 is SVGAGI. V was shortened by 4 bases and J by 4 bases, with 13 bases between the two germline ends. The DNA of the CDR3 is TGTGCCAGCAGTTTCTCGGGTCTTCGCTATGGCTACACCTTC. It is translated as CASSFSGLRYGYTF.

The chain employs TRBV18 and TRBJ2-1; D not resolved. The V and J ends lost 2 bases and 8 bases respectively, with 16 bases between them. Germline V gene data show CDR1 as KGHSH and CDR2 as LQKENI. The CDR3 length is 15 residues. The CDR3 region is CASSPSTPVGDEQFF. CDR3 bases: TGTGCCAGCTCACCATCGACACCCGTGGGCGATGAGCAGTTCTTC.